This entry concerns a single T cell receptor (beta chain). This clone's antigen is unknown. Base quality data are lacking; no much larger clone is found one base away. The source of the sample is a study of blood T cell repertoires in COVID-19 (dated by TCRdb to the early 2020s). Regarding the study in general: Samples covering the acute and convalescent phases of COVID-19 were provided by collaborators in the United States, Italy and Spain. The prospective study material was composed of cDNA or gDNA derived from T cells, B-cell-depleted T cells, or PBMCs. Deeply sampled blood TCRbeta repertoires from subjects exposed to, actively infected with, or recovered from COVID-19 were included in the dataset. A freely available public database, intended as a resource for researchers studying the immune response to SARS-CoV-2, is where the repertoires were released. The samples were drawn from two sources: the first 160 participants of the ongoing ImmuneRACE study, and approximately 1,300 subjects contributed by 6 global collaborators. Nearly every sample came with metadata listing a de-identified subject ID, COVID-19 status, age in years and sex. Where available, HLA class I and class II types were obtained from metadata supplied by the sample provider rather than from assay-based typing. Broad study findings and their caveats: Clinical and demographic metadata were provided uncurated, with the amount varying by source and participant.

The germline V gene supplies CDR1 KGHSH and CDR2 LQKENI. V is shortened by 5 bases, J by 3 bases, and the region joining them spans 16 bases. The CDR3 spans 15 residues, from the cysteine through the phenylalanine. The only DNA kept is the CDR3, 45 bases in frame from the first base. The immunoSEQ Assay, a bias-controlled multiplex PCR, was used to amplify TCRbeta CDR3 regions from genomic DNA. The source study handled its data this way. The number of nucleated cells in each sample was estimated by amplification of reference gene primers within the assay. To quantify the absolute abundance of each unique TCRbeta CDR3 rearrangement, sequence reads were collapsed and filtered. Productive Simpson clonality was computed per sample as the square root of Simpson's diversity index over productive rearrangements. TCRdb limited this immuneACCESS table to in-frame rearrangements with V and J called. A share of clones is missing; checked studies link under half to unresolved V genes, and the rest is unexplained. The V and J calls and the clone size are those of that table, but D and trimming were determined from the DNA. The sample data list 40,000 to 60,000 clones, and 85% to 90% of these were observed just once. Of the sample, 2.6% falls within the top ten clones.

One collaborating source in Seattle enrolled patients while the patients were actively infected and followed the patients over time throughout the course of disease. Collaborating institutions collected whole blood in K2EDTA tubes following their own protocols. For TCRbeta analysis, collaborator samples were shipped as frozen whole blood, as isolated PBMCs, or as DNA extracted from either sample type. The receptor was isolated from a woman older than 75 with COVID-19, enrolled during active disease. The V gene is TRBV18 and the J gene is TRBJ1-1, and TRBD1 may be the D gene, going by 6 matching bases. The sequenced sample consisted of peripheral blood. The nucleotides are TGTGCCAGCTCAGGGGGGGCTGGGTTGGACACTGAAGCTTTCTTT. It encodes CASSGGAGLDTEAFF.